The next 20 T cell receptor beta chains were all read from a single sample in a study of long-term antiretroviral therapy in people with HIV. Survey level was the resolution at which the v3.0 immunoSEQ assay ran. Assay: immunoSEQ multiplex PCR; the TCRdb copy retains only in-frame clones and omits some. The data contain around 27,000 clones, roughly 80% of them singletons. The specimen comprised unsorted PBMCs, sampled 1.1 years before starting antiretroviral therapy. The receptors come from a woman aged 30 to 39 with HIV.

This clone was found a few times. The chain employs TRBV2 and TRBJ2-1, with TRBD1 as a possible D gene (5 bases). Trimming pared 4 bases from V and 6 bases from J, leaving 10 bases between. The CDR3 is 13 amino acids. Germline V lookup: CDR1 SNHLY, CDR2 FYNNEI. The CDR3 coding sequence is TGTGCCAGCAGTGTAGACAGACGCAATGAGCAGTTCTTC. It yields the protein CASSVDRRNEQFF.

The chain combines TRBV12-5 with TRBJ1-1; D is unresolved. This CDR3 is 15 amino acids long. Trimming left V 0 bases short and J 1 base short, with 9 bases between. The germline gives CDR1 LGHNT, CDR2 FRNRAP. The CDR3, as DNA: TGTGCTAGTGGTTTGGTGAGGACGGGGAACACTGAAGCTTTCTTT. Its protein is CASGLVRTGNTEAFF. The full variable domain, with the rest looked up from reference TRBV12-5 and TRBJ1-1, is DARVTQTPRHKVTEMGQEVTMRCQPILGHNTVFWYRQTMMQGLELLAYFRNRAPLDDSGMPKDRFSAEMPDATLATLKIQPSEPRDSAVYFCASGLVRTGNTEAFFGQGTRLTVV.

The chain joins TRBV5-6 to TRBJ1-2; D unresolved. CDR3 length: 17 residues. Germline lookup yields CDR1 SGHDT and CDR2 YYEEEE. Trimming removed 2 bases from V and 4 bases from J, with 21 bases in between. This CDR3 reads CASSFEEESTLFYGYTF. The CDR3 DNA reads as TGTGCCAGCAGCTTTGAGGAGGAATCGACCTTATTCTATGGCTACACCTTC.

This clone occurred once. This sequence joins TRBV5-4 and TRBJ1-1; possible D gene TRBD1, 6 bases. Germline V lookup: CDR1 SGHNT, CDR2 YYREEE (reference sequence). Trimming stripped 4 bases from V and 4 bases from J, with 17 bases between. The CDR3 sequence is 15 residues long. The CDR3 is CASSTAWGLSTEAFF. CDR3 in DNA: TGTGCCAGCAGCACAGCATGGGGGCTGAGCACTGAAGCTTTCTTT.

The rearrangement links TRBV9 to TRBJ1-2, with D perhaps TRBD1 (6 bases). Germline V gene data show CDR1 as SGDLS and CDR2 as YYNGEE. The CDR3 has 15 residues. Trimming stripped 0 bases from V and 7 bases from J, with 16 bases between. The CDR3 region has the DNA TGTGCCAGCAGCGTAGAGGCCAGGGGTCATGGTGGCTACACCTTC. This gives the protein CASSVEARGHGGYTF. The full variable domain, in which reference TRBV9 and TRBJ1-2 provide the parts outside the CDR3, is DSGVTQTPKHLITATGQRVTLRCSPRSGDLSVYWYQQSLDQGLQFLIQYYNGEERAKGNILERFSAQQFPDLHSELNLSSLELGDSALYFCASSVEARGHGGYTFGSGTRLTVV.

The chain uses TRBV29-1 and TRBJ2-3, with D possibly being TRBD2 (5 bases). Germline V gene sequence: CDR1 SQVTM, CDR2 ANQGSEA. V dropped 6 bases and J dropped 15 bases, with 19 bases sitting between them. The CDR3 covers 11 residues. The CDR3 region is CSVLPGRSLYF. In DNA form, the CDR3 reads TGCAGCGTATTACCGGGAAGGTCCCTTTATTTT.

For the CDR3, the DNA is TGCGCCAGCAGCTGGAGGGGGTCAAGCACCGGGGAGCTGTTTTTT. Protein sequence: CASSWRGSSTGELFF. The rearrangement joins TRBV5-1 to TRBJ2-2; D is perhaps TRBD1 or TRBD2 (6 bases each). CDR1 and CDR2 (germline): SGHRS, YFSETQ. The CDR3 runs 15 residues. The V and J ends lost 3 bases and 4 bases respectively, with 13 bases between them.

V usage is TRBV5-6 and J usage is TRBJ1-5; D may be TRBD1 (6 bases). Deletions cut 4 bases from V and 0 bases from J, with 11 bases between. Germline V gene lookup returns CDR1 SGHDT and CDR2 YYEEEE. The length of the CDR3 is 15 residues. The DNA for the CDR3 is TGTGCCAGCAGCAACAGGGAATATAGCAATCAGCCCCAGCATTTT. Protein sequence: CASSNREYSNQPQHF.

The chain uses TRBV19 and TRBJ2-1; D possibly uses TRBD1 or TRBD2 (5 bases each). CDR3 size: 14 residues. Trimming cost V 5 bases and J 5 bases, with 13 bases left between them. The germline CDR1 and CDR2 sequences are LNHDA and SQIVND (reference sequence). The CDR3 bases are TGTGCCAGTAGTCAGGGACCCACACACAATGAGCAGTTCTTC. Translating gives CASSQGPTHNEQFF. Full variable domain (remainder filled in from reference TRBV19 and TRBJ2-1): DGGITQSPKYLFRKEGQNVTLSCEQNLNHDAMYWYRQDPGQGLRLIYYSQIVNDFQKGDIAEGYSVSREKKESFPLTVTSAQKNPTAFYLCASSQGPTHNEQFFGPGTRLTVL.

This chain links TRBV7-9 with TRBJ2-1; D unclear. The germline gives CDR1 SEHNR, CDR2 FQNEAQ (reference sequence). There are 14 residues in the CDR3. V was cut by 0 bases and J by 3 bases, with 6 bases left in between. CDR3: CASSLAYNYNEQFF. CDR3 DNA: TGTGCCAGCAGCTTAGCGTACAACTACAATGAGCAGTTCTTC.

This clone has only a few counts. The chain combines TRBV7-2 with TRBJ2-5; D is uncertain. V was cut by 5 bases and J by 5 bases, with 9 bases left in between. CDR3 length: 12 amino acids. CDR1 SGHTA and CDR2 FQGNSA come from the germline V gene. CDR3 sequence: CASSASRETQYF. CDR3 DNA: TGTGCCAGCAGCGCCTCCCGGGAGACCCAGTACTTC.

The chain carries TRBV5-4 and TRBJ2-7, with 7 nucleotides matching TRBD1. CDR1 SGHNT and CDR2 YYREEE come from the germline V gene (reference sequence). The CDR3 loop spans 15 amino acids. V lost 4 bases and J lost 2; bases outside the gene matches: 9. The CDR3 sequence: CASSKTGQDPYEQYF. The CDR3 coding sequence is TGTGCCAGCAGCAAAACCGGACAGGACCCCTACGAGCAGTACTTC.

The chain uses TRBV2 and TRBJ1-5, with 10 bases identical to TRBD1. Trimming at V came to 5 bases and at J to 5 bases, leaving 9 bases not matched to a gene. This CDR3 region has 16 residues. CDR1 SNHLY and CDR2 FYNNEI come from the germline V gene. CDR3 region: CASSLTGTGVDQPQHF. The CDR3 DNA reads TGTGCCAGCAGTCTTACCGGGACAGGGGTCGATCAGCCCCAGCATTTT.

The chain combines TRBV6-1 with TRBJ1-4; 7 bases are shared with TRBD1. The CDR3 is 14 residues long. Germline V lookup: CDR1 MNHNS, CDR2 SASEGT. The V segment lost 6 bases and the J segment 8 bases; nucleotides outside the gene matches: 9. The CDR3 spells CASRIGGAGEKLFF. For the CDR3, the DNA is TGTGCCAGCAGGATAGGGGGCGCCGGGGAAAAACTGTTTTTT.

The genes are TRBV11-3 and TRBJ1-5; D ambiguous. This CDR3 contains 17 residues. Germline assignment: CDR1 SGHNT and CDR2 YENEEA. V lost 1 base, J lost 0 bases, and 13 bases lay in between. CDR3 sequence: CASSLVYGRDSNQPQHF. CDR3 in DNA: TGTGCCAGCAGCTTAGTGTATGGCAGAGATAGCAATCAGCCCCAGCATTTT.

The V call is TRBV7-6, the J call TRBJ2-5, with no clear D. The length of the CDR3 is 13 residues. Germline CDR1 reads SGHVS; CDR2 reads FNYEAQ. V lost 0 bases to trimming and J lost 7 bases, with 9 bases between them. CDR3 nucleotide sequence: TGTGCCAGCAGCTTAGCCTCCTCCGGGACCCAGTACTTC. Translating gives CASSLASSGTQYF.

The chain couples TRBV18 to TRBJ2-6; D not certain. Germline V gene lookup returns CDR1 KGHSH and CDR2 LQKENI. The CDR3 spans 15 residues. V was pared by 3 bases and J by 0 bases, with 6 bases between. The CDR3 is CASSPDYSGANVLTF. CDR3 coding DNA: TGTGCCAGCTCACCGGATTACTCTGGGGCCAACGTCCTGACTTTC.

The V and J genes are TRBV5-5 and TRBJ2-7, with 8 bases fitting TRBD1. J lost 5 bases, V lost 1 base, and 8 bases had no gene match. Germline CDR1 reads SGHKS; CDR2 reads YYEKEE (reference sequence). This CDR3 is built from 15 residues. The CDR3 sequence is CASSLNTGGRNEQYV. The CDR3 region has the DNA TGTGCCAGCAGCTTGAATACAGGGGGTAGGAACGAGCAGTACGTC.

V and J are TRBV29-1 and TRBJ1-3, with D unclear. The V and J ends lost 6 bases and 4 bases respectively, with 7 bases between them. The CDR3 length is 11 residues. CDR1 and CDR2 (germline): SQVTM, ANQGSEA. The CDR3 loop is CSVKLGNTIYF. The CDR3 bases are TGCAGCGTAAAGCTAGGAAACACCATATATTTT.

This chain uses TRBV13 with TRBJ2-5, with D possibly called TRBD1 or TRBD2 (5 bases each). This CDR3 contains 13 residues. The germline CDR1 and CDR2 sequences are PRHDT and FYEKMQ (reference sequence). Between the trimmed V and J ends, which lost 2 bases and 6 bases, there was a span of 10 bases. CDR3 sequence: CASSLNRGQTQYF. In DNA form, the CDR3 reads TGTGCCAGCAGCTTAAATAGGGGACAGACCCAGTACTTC.